Listed below are T cell receptor beta chains from one sample, sequenced in a study of cytomegalovirus exposure and HLA in healthy donors. TCRdb keeps only in-frame clones here, not all; method: immunoSEQ multiplex PCR. The sample lists over 100,000 clones; around 10% were seen once. Material: PBMCs. Receptors originate from a woman between 40 and 55 years old in good health and CMV-seropositive. CDR3s include the opening cysteine and the closing phenylalanine or tryptophan.

>TRBJ2-1|TRBV7-9
CASRWGGDEQFF
>TRBJ1-4|TRBV11-2
CASSSGQGTKLFF
>TRBJ2-7|TRBV10-3
CAIRTATGGASEQYF
>TRBJ2-2|TRBV5-5
CASSLADRQGNTGELFF
>TRBJ1-6|TRBV2
CASRAGVDSPLHF
>TRBJ2-5|TRBV5-1
CASSLGVGGIQETQYF
>TRBJ1-6|TRBV15
CATSPAGETPLHF
>TRBJ2-5|TRBV29-1
CSVAAGGGQETQYF
>TRBJ1-5|TRBV6-8
CATYEGANQPQHF
>TRBJ2-1|TRBV6-6
CASGADIYNEQFF
>TRBJ2-7|TRBV11-2
CASSLDRRREQYF
>TRBJ1-5|TRBV5-6
CASSLGAGGGNQPQHF
>TRBJ2-7|TRBV7-2
CASSLGGGKYEQYF
>TRBJ2-1|TRBV27
CASSLSGTGRSGNEQFF
>TRBJ2-1|TRBV9
CASSVDGGSSYNEQFF
>TRBJ1-4|TRBV2
CASSPGQGREKLFF
>TRBJ2-7|TRBV5-4
CASSTLSGGTYEQYF
>TRBJ2-3|TRBV5-1
CASSLNVQTDTQYF
>TRBJ1-2|TRBV11-2
CASSLDPTGVGYTF
>TRBJ2-5|TRBV6-7
CASSYPYERGKQETQYF
>TRBJ2-3|TRBV6-5
CASRLQGADTQYF
>TRBJ2-2|TRBV10-1
CASSEGTVNTGELFF
>TRBJ2-3|TRBV7-2
CASSLRTSTDTQYF
>TRBJ2-7|TRBV6-5
CASSYSTGSSYEQYF
>TRBJ1-1|TRBV5-1
CASGPGQGRITEAFF
>TRBJ1-2|TRBV7-2
CASSRGTVAGPSIF
>TRBJ1-6|TRBV5-4
CASSYVGTDNSPLHF
>TRBJ1-4|TRBV19
CATTRGLNEKLFF
>TRBJ1-6|TRBV9
CASSVNLEGSPLHF
>TRBJ1-1|TRBV5-1
CASSPLQGSMNTEAFF
>TRBJ2-7|TRBV7-8
CASSLGLAGTYEQYF
>TRBJ1-2|TRBV6-1
CASSEVGSAHYGYTF
>TRBJ2-1|TRBV4-2
CASSRTGTSGINEQFF
>TRBJ1-2|TRBV25-1
CASSDPRRDRGYGYTF
>TRBJ1-4|TRBV4-1
CASSRTDREKLFF
>TRBJ2-7|TRBV25-1
CASSSGWDTYEQYF
>TRBJ1-1|TRBV29-1
CSVSTGDTEAFF
>TRBJ1-2|TRBV21-1
CASSKEEGSYGYTF
>TRBJ1-5|TRBV5-1
CASSLDGGDQPQHF
>TRBJ1-4|TRBV9
CASSIRDRGTSANEKLFF